The next 32 T cell receptor beta chains were all read from a single sample in a study of cytomegalovirus exposure and HLA in healthy donors. The primer mix had 60 Vbeta and 13 Jbeta primers. Data came from immunoSEQ multiplex PCR; TCRdb stores just in-frame clones and leaves some out. The table includes about 130,000 clones, about 81% detected once. Sequenced input: PBMCs. Receptors were obtained from a woman in her forties in good health and CMV-seropositive.

This clone appeared once. The chain uses TRBV9 and TRBJ1-2; D possibly corresponds to TRBD1 (6 bases). Trimming pared 3 bases from V and 1 base from J, leaving 19 bases between. CDR3 size: 17 residues. Per the germline V gene, CDR1 is SGDLS and CDR2 is YYNGEE. The CDR3 loop is CASSAEGGAGFNYGYTF. CDR3 coding DNA: TGTGCCAGCAGCGCCGAGGGGGGGGCCGGATTTAACTATGGCTACACCTTC. The variable domain in full, completed from reference TRBV9 and TRBJ1-2, reads DSGVTQTPKHLITATGQRVTLRCSPRSGDLSVYWYQQSLDQGLQFLIQYYNGEERAKGNILERFSAQQFPDLHSELNLSSLELGDSALYFCASSAEGGAGFNYGYTFGSGTRLTVV.

As concerns this clone: An end of the junction does not agree with germline; a read error may underlie this. The chain carries TRBV7-9 and TRBJ1-2, with D possibly being TRBD1 (6 bases). From germline, CDR1 is SEHNR and CDR2 FQNEAQ (reference sequence). The CDR3 totals 12 residues. Here the CDR3 reads CSSSLGGGGYTF. In DNA form, the CDR3 reads TGTTCCAGCAGCTTAGGGGGAGGAGGCTACACCTTC.

The V and J genes are TRBV14 and TRBJ2-3; TRBD1 is a possible D gene (6 bases). Per the germline V gene, CDR1 is SGHDN and CDR2 is FVKESK. V gave up 3 bases and J gave up 9 bases, with 10 bases separating them. The CDR3 loop spans 12 amino acids. CDR3 nucleotides: TGTGCCAGCAGCCAGCAGGGGTGGACGCAGTATTTT. It translates to CASSQQGWTQYF.

The table lists this clone with a few counts. One end of the junction varies from germline; a read error may be responsible. The chain couples TRBV7-7 to TRBJ2-3, with 8 bases that match TRBD2. The germline V gene encodes CDR1 SSHAT and CDR2 FNYEAQ (reference sequence). The CDR3 length is 15 residues. This chain's CDR3 is CASSPGLVMADTQYF. In nucleotides, the CDR3 is TGTGCTAGCAGCCCGGGACTAGTAATGGCAGATACGCAGTATTTT. The entire variable domain, with the rest obtained from reference TRBV7-7 and TRBJ2-3, is as follows: GAGVSQSPRYKVTKRGQDVTLRCDPISSHATLYWYQQALGQGPEFLTYFNYEAQPDKSGLPSDRFSAERPEGSISTLTIQRTEQRDSAMYRCASSPGLVMADTQYFGPGTRLTVL.

CDR3 in amino acids: CASSATGGKKYF. CDR3 nucleotide sequence: TGTGCCAGCAGCGCGACAGGGGGCAAAAAGTACTTC. The chain is built from TRBV5-6 and TRBJ2-7, with TRBD1 matching over 10 bases. The V gene end was trimmed by 4 bases and the J gene end by 11 bases; junction bases not matched to a gene: 6. Germline values: CDR1 SGHDT, CDR2 YYEEEE. The CDR3 covers 12 residues.

The rearrangement joins TRBV7-3 to TRBJ2-2, with D perhaps TRBD1 (5 bases). The germline CDR1 and CDR2 sequences are SGHTA and FQGTGA. The CDR3 extends over 14 amino acids. Trimming pared 5 bases from V and 6 bases from J, leaving 13 bases between. The CDR3 reads CASSLGLGPGELFF. In DNA, the CDR3 is TGTGCCAGCAGCCTTGGTTTGGGGCCCGGGGAGCTGTTTTTT.

The V and J genes are TRBV4-1 and TRBJ1-5; 10 bases agree with TRBD1. The CDR3 consists of 16 residues. Germline lookup yields CDR1 MGHRA and CDR2 YSYEKL. V was pared by 3 bases and J by 5 bases, with 7 bases of the junction left unmatched. CDR3 sequence: CASSHRTGGLDQPQHF. The CDR3 DNA sequence: TGCGCCAGCAGCCACCGGACAGGGGGGTTGGATCAGCCCCAGCATTTT.

The V and J genes are TRBV30 and TRBJ1-1; D is unclear. CDR3 length: 12 residues. From germline, CDR1 is GTSNPN and CDR2 SVGIG (reference sequence). V lost 0 bases to trimming and J lost 6 bases, with 8 bases between them. The CDR3 reads CAWSVLSPEAFF. The CDR3 nucleotides are TGTGCCTGGAGTGTACTTAGTCCTGAAGCTTTCTTT.

In nucleotides, the CDR3 is TGTGCCAGCAGTTTGGACAGAAACTATGGCTACACCTTC. It codes for CASSLDRNYGYTF. The chain links TRBV27 to TRBJ1-2, with a possible D match to TRBD1 (6 bases). Germline lookup yields CDR1 MNHEY and CDR2 SMNVEV (reference sequence). The CDR3 has 13 amino acids. Deletions cut 3 bases from V and 2 bases from J, with 7 bases between.

The chain links TRBV7-2 to TRBJ1-3; TRBD1 is a possible D gene (6 bases). Germline V gene lookup returns CDR1 SGHTA and CDR2 FQGNSA. The CDR3 contains 15 residues. V lost 5 bases and J lost 1, with 12 bases in between. The CDR3 is CASSPQTGSGNTIYF. CDR3 nucleotide sequence: TGTGCCAGCAGCCCCCAGACAGGTTCTGGAAACACCATATATTTT.

V is TRBV28 and J is TRBJ2-7, with 8 bases identical to TRBD2. CDR3 size: 16 residues. CDR1 and CDR2 from the germline V gene are MDHEN and SYDVKM. V lost 6 bases, J lost 0 bases, and 10 bases stayed unmatched. In DNA, the CDR3 is TGTGCCAGCAGCTCCGGGGGGGCAACTCTCTCCTACGAGCAGTACTTC. This gives the protein CASSSGGATLSYEQYF.

In this sample, this clone turned up a few times. The J gene is TRBJ2-4, the V gene TRBV6-6; the match to TRBD1 covers 8 bases. In germline, CDR1 is MNHNY, CDR2 SVGAGI (reference sequence). After removal of 5 bases from V and 1 base from J, the junction contained 7 bases not matched to a gene. The CDR3 loop spans 16 amino acids. CDR3 DNA: TGTGCCAGCAGTCACGACAGGGGCTCGGCCAAAAACATTCAGTACTTC. Its protein product is CASSHDRGSAKNIQYF.

The rearrangement uses TRBV7-2 and TRBJ2-1, with D possibly matching TRBD2 (6 bases). The CDR3 length is 14 residues. Germline CDR1 SGHTA, CDR2 FQGNSA. The V end lost 6 bases, the J end lost 5 bases, and 14 bases lay between the germline ends. CDR3 region: CASSTGLENNEQFF. Written as DNA, the CDR3 is TGTGCCAGCAGTACGGGACTGGAGAACAATGAGCAGTTCTTC.

The chain combines TRBV6-1 with TRBJ1-3; 11 nucleotides agree with TRBD1. This CDR3 is 16 amino acids long. V was clipped by 2 bases and J by 2 bases; unmatched bases: 2. Germline values: CDR1 MNHNS, CDR2 SASEGT. CDR3: CASSERTGGTGNTIYF. Here the CDR3 DNA reads TGTGCCAGCAGTGAAAGGACAGGGGGCACTGGAAACACCATATATTTT.

J is TRBJ1-2 and V is TRBV5-1; the D is unclear. Germline CDR1 and CDR2: SGHRS and YFSETQ. V dropped 0 bases and J dropped 4 bases, with 10 bases sitting between them. CDR3 length equals 14 residues. In nucleotides, the CDR3 is TGCGCCAGCAGCTTGGGCGACATAACCTATGGCTACACCTTC. It yields the protein CASSLGDITYGYTF.

This chain uses TRBV18 with TRBJ2-7, with a possible D match to TRBD1 (6 bases). The ends were cut back, 6 bases at V and 3 bases at J, with 9 bases in the middle. The CDR3 extends over 12 amino acids. CDR1 is KGHSH, CDR2 LQKENI, per germline. The CDR3 nucleotides are TGTGCCAGCTCCGGACAGCGCTACGAGCAGTACTTC. It yields the protein CASSGQRYEQYF. Full variable domain (rest looked up from reference TRBV18 and TRBJ2-7): NAGVMQNPRHLVRRRGQEARLRCSPMKGHSHVYWYRQLPEEGLKFMVYLQKENIIDESGMPKERFSAEFPKEGPSILRIQQVVRGDSAAYFCASSGQRYEQYFGPGTRLTVT.

This rearrangement joins TRBV18 to TRBJ1-1; TRBD1 matches 7 bases. From germline, CDR1 is KGHSH and CDR2 LQKENI. V lost 3 bases to trimming and J lost 7 bases; unmatched junction nucleotides: 8. This CDR3 is built from 14 residues. In DNA, the CDR3 is TGTGCCAGCTCACCTAGGACAGGTCGGGGTGAAGCTTTCTTT. It translates to CASSPRTGRGEAFF.

The gene calls are TRBV28 and TRBJ1-1; D is uncertain. The germline V gene has CDR1 MDHEN and CDR2 SYDVKM. The CDR3 length is 13 residues. The germline V and J ends were trimmed by 7 bases and 1 base, with 10 bases remaining between them. CDR3 sequence reads: CASTPPGNTEAFF. The CDR3 DNA reads TGTGCCAGCACCCCACCCGGGAACACTGAAGCTTTCTTT.

This clone was observed once. The rearrangement uses TRBV5-1 and TRBJ2-3, with 8 bases aligning to TRBD1. The junction had 9 bases not matched to a gene; V was cut back by 7 bases and J by 2 bases. Germline CDR1 and CDR2: SGHRS and YFSETQ. The CDR3 is 15 amino acids. This CDR3 reads CASEMTGANTDTQYF. CDR3 DNA sequence: TGCGCCAGCGAAATGACAGGGGCCAACACAGATACGCAGTATTTT.

The V and J genes are TRBV27 and TRBJ1-1; weak D call: TRBD1 (5 bases). CDR1 and CDR2 from the germline V gene are MNHEY and SMNVEV (reference sequence). Trimming cost V 5 bases and J 0 bases, with 16 bases left between them. This CDR3 spans 16 amino acids. The CDR3 bases are TGTGCCAGCAGTAAGGGTTGGGCGGACATGAACACTGAAGCTTTCTTT. It translates to CASSKGWADMNTEAFF.

The chain carries TRBV19 and TRBJ1-5; D is undetermined. The CDR3 is 15 amino acids. V lost 5 bases, J lost 3 bases, and 14 bases lay in between. Germline loops: CDR1 LNHDA, CDR2 SQIVND (reference sequence). DNA of the CDR3: TGTGCCAGTAGTTTTCCGGCTCGGGTCAATCAGCCCCAGCATTTT. Translated: CASSFPARVNQPQHF.

This chain links TRBV25-1 with TRBJ1-2; the D is unclear. V was cut by 3 bases and J by 8 bases, with 13 bases left in between. Germline V gene sequence: CDR1 MGHDK, CDR2 SYGVNS. The CDR3 covers 13 residues. This CDR3 reads CASSDRPTEGYTF. CDR3 sequence (DNA): TGTGCCAGCAGTGACCGACCGACGGAGGGCTACACCTTC.

The rearrangement joins TRBV7-2 to TRBJ1-1, with D uncertain. This CDR3 contains 16 residues. The V end lost 4 bases, the J end lost 4 bases, and 19 bases lay between the germline ends. Germline CDR1 SGHTA, CDR2 FQGNSA. CDR3 residues: CASSSRPVLGGTEAFF. The CDR3 coding sequence is TGTGCCAGCAGCTCACGACCTGTACTCGGCGGCACTGAAGCTTTCTTT.

V gene TRBV5-4 combines with J gene TRBJ1-2; D is possibly TRBD1 (6 bases). Per germline, CDR1 SGHNT and CDR2 YYREEE (reference sequence). Trimming cost V 3 bases and J 0 bases, with 18 bases left between them. The CDR3 totals 17 residues. The CDR3 here is CASSSAQDRAANYGYTF. Here the CDR3 DNA reads TGTGCCAGCAGCTCGGCCCAGGACAGAGCAGCTAACTATGGCTACACCTTC.

The V call is TRBV13, the J call TRBJ2-1; TRBD1 matches 8 bases. Germline-derived CDR1 and CDR2 are PRHDT and FYEKMQ (reference sequence). J lost 8 bases, V lost 5 bases, and 8 bases had no gene match. The CDR3 has 14 residues. CDR3 protein: CASSPGQGTHEQFF. In DNA form, the CDR3 reads TGTGCCAGCAGCCCAGGACAGGGTACACATGAGCAGTTCTTC.

This chain uses TRBV10-1 with TRBJ2-3, with D perhaps TRBD2 (6 bases). Germline CDR1 WNHNN, CDR2 SYGVQD (reference sequence). Deletions cut 1 base from V and 4 bases from J, with 12 bases between. The CDR3 spans 15 residues. CDR3 sequence: CASSELSGSADTQYF. CDR3 DNA: TGCGCCAGCAGTGAGTTAAGCGGGTCTGCAGATACGCAGTATTTT.

The chain is built from TRBV29-1 and TRBJ1-2, with D perhaps TRBD1 (5 bases). Germline loops: CDR1 SQVTM, CDR2 ANQGSEA. V was clipped by 4 bases and J by 4 bases, with 10 bases between them. This CDR3 has 12 amino acids. The CDR3 protein is CSVGGGSYGYTF. For the CDR3, the DNA is TGCAGCGTTGGCGGGGGTTCCTATGGCTACACCTTC.

The chain carries TRBV18 and TRBJ2-5, with unresolved D. The CDR3 has 14 amino acids. V lost 4 bases to trimming and J lost 5 bases, with 14 bases between them. Germline V gives CDR1 KGHSH, CDR2 LQKENI. The CDR3 DNA sequence: TGTGCCAGCTCACGGTCGGGTCATGGGGAGACCCAGTACTTC. Its translation is CASSRSGHGETQYF.

The rearrangement uses TRBV5-6 and TRBJ2-7; 12 bases map to TRBD1. The V and J ends lost 5 bases and 2 bases, in that order; junction bases with no gene match: 8. In germline, CDR1 is SGHDT, CDR2 YYEEEE. This CDR3 is built from 16 residues. The CDR3 DNA follows: TGTGCCAGCAGGGGGGGGACAGGGGGCGACCCCTACGAGCAGTACTTC. Encoded protein: CASRGGTGGDPYEQYF.

The chain couples TRBV7-8 to TRBJ2-1; 9 bases line up with TRBD2. This CDR3 is built from 17 residues. Germline V gives CDR1 SGHVS, CDR2 FQNEAQ. The V and J ends lost 3 bases and 6 bases, in that order; junction bases with no gene match: 12. The chain's CDR3 is CASSFFWVAGAVNEQFF. Here the CDR3 DNA reads TGTGCCAGCAGCTTTTTCTGGGTAGCGGGAGCGGTCAATGAGCAGTTCTTC. Together with reference TRBV7-8 and TRBJ2-1, the CDR3 gives the full variable domain: GAGVSQSPRYKVAKRGQDVALRCDPISGHVSLFWYQQALGQGPEFLTYFQNEAQLDKSGLPSDRFFAERPEGSVSTLKIQRTQQEDSAVYLCASSFFWVAGAVNEQFFGPGTRLTVL.

This chain connects TRBV7-2 to TRBJ1-5; TRBD1 aligns across 7 bases. CDR1 SGHTA and CDR2 FQGNSA come from the germline V gene. V gave up 4 bases and J gave up 5 bases; unmatched junction bases: 2. The CDR3 extends over 13 amino acids. The CDR3 bases are TGTGCCAGCAGCTCCGACAGGGATCAGCCCCAGCATTTT. It is translated as CASSSDRDQPQHF.

The J gene is TRBJ1-3, the V gene TRBV30, with 9 bases identical to TRBD1. Germline V gene data show CDR1 as GTSNPN and CDR2 as SVGIG (reference sequence). V was pared by 4 bases and J by 3 bases, with 13 bases of the junction left unmatched. CDR3 size: 17 residues. CDR3 in DNA: TGTGCCTGGATTGGCGGGACAGGGAGATTTTTTGGAAACACCATATATTTT. As protein: CAWIGGTGRFFGNTIYF.